This T cell receptor (beta chain) was sequenced in a study of neurological immune-mediated disorders. General study results and limits: HTLV-1-associated myelopathy had the most TCR clonal expansion, and multiple sclerosis had the least, less than healthy controls.

This clonotype was seen repeatedly, ten times or more. Its antigen is undetermined. CDR1 and CDR2 from the germline V gene are DFQATT and SNEGSKA (reference sequence). The V and J ends lost 1 base and 3 bases respectively, with 6 bases between them. The CDR3 is 12 amino acids. Template-switch 5'RACE cDNA synthesis added a 10-nucleotide unique molecular identifier. TCRdb re-derived calls from the 5' RACE reads in MiXCR, one entry per CDR3 protein. Among around 130,000 distinct CDR3 sequences, roughly 3.4% were seen once, and the ten largest hold 1% to 1.5%. This TCR derives from a woman aged 25 to 39 with multiple sclerosis. Specimen: PBMCs. The chain couples TRBV20-1 to TRBJ2-5, with D perhaps matching TRBD2 (6 bases). The CDR3 DNA follows: TGCAGTGCTAGAGGACTAGAAGAGACCCAGTACTTC. Translation gives CSARGLEETQYF.